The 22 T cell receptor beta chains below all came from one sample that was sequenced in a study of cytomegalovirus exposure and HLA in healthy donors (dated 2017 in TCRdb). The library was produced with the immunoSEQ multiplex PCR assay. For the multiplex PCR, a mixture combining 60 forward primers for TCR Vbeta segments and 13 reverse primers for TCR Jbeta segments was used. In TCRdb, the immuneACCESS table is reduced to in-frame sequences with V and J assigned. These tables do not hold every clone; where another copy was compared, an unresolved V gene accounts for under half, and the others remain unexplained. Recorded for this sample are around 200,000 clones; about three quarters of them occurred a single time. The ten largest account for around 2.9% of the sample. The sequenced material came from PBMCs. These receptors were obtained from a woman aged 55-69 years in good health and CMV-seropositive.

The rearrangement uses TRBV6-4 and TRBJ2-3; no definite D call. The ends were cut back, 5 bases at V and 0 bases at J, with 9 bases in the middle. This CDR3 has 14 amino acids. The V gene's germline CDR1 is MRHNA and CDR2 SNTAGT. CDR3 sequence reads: CASSPSRSTDTQYF. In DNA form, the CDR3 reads TGTGCCAGCAGTCCTTCACGGAGCACAGATACGCAGTATTTT.

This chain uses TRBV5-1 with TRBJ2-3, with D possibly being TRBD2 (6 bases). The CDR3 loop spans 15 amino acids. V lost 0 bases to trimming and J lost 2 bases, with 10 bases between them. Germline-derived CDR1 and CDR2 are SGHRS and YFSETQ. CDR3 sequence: CASSLAAGYTDTQYF. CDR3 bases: TGCGCCAGCAGCTTGGCCGCGGGGTACACAGATACGCAGTATTTT.

The CDR3 reads CASSLVDLAGPQFF. In DNA, the CDR3 is TGTGCCAGCAGCTTAGTCGACCTAGCGGGTCCGCAGTTCTTC. V is TRBV11-2 and J is TRBJ2-1, with 8 positions matching TRBD2. Germline V CDR1 and CDR2: SGHAT, FQNNGV. The CDR3 extends over 14 amino acids. Trimming took 1 base from V and 12 from J; bases not matched to a gene: 8.

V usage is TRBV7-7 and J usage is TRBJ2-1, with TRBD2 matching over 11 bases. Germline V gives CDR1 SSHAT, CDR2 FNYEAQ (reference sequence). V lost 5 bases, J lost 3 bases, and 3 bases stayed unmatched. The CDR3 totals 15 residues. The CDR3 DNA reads TGTGCCAGCAGCGCCGGACTAGCGGGCTACAATGAGCAGTTCTTC. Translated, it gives CASSAGLAGYNEQFF.

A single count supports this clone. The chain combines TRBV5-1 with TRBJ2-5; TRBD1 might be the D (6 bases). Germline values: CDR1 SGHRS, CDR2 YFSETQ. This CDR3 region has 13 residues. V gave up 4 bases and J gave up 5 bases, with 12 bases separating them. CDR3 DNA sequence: TGCGCCAGCAGCCAGGGACATAAGGAGACCCAGTACTTC. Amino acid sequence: CASSQGHKETQYF.

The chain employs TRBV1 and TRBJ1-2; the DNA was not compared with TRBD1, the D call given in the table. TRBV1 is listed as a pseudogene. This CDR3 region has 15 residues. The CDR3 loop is CTSSQDPDRLYGYTF. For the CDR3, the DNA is TGCACCAGCAGCCAAGATCCCGACAGGTTGTATGGCTACACCTTC.

The CDR3: CASVGQGAVSYEQYF. CDR3 DNA sequence: TGTGCCAGCGTCGGACAGGGGGCGGTCTCCTACGAGCAGTACTTC. The chain employs TRBV11-2 and TRBJ2-5, with 11 bases lining up with TRBD1. TRBJ2-7 matches the DNA end more closely, so the J call is doubtful. The germline V gene encodes CDR1 SGHAT and CDR2 FQNNGV. This CDR3 is 15 amino acids long.

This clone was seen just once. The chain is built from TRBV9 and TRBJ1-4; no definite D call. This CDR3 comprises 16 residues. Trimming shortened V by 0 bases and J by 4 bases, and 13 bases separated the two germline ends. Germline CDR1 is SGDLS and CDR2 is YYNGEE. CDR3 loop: CASSVGQGLYNEKLFF. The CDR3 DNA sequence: TGTGCCAGCAGCGTAGGTCAAGGACTTTATAATGAAAAACTGTTTTTT.

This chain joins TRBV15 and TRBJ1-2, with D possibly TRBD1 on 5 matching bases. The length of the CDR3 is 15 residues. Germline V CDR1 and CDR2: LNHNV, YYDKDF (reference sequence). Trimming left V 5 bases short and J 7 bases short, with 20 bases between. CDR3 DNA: TGTGCCACCAGCCAAACAGGCCCCGTTAGGAGTGGCTACACCTTC. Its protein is CATSQTGPVRSGYTF.

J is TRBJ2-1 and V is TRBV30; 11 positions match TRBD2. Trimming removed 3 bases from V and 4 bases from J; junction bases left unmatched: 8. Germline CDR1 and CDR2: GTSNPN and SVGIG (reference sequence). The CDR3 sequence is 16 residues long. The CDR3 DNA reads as TGTGCCTGGAGGAAACTAGCGGGAGTCGCTTACAATGAGCAGTTCTTC. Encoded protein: CAWRKLAGVAYNEQFF. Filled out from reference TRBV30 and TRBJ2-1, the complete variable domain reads SQTIHQWPATLVQPVGSPLSLECTVEGTSNPNLYWYRQAAGRGLQLLFYSVGIGQISSEVPQNLSASRPQDRQFILSSKKLLLSDSGFYLCAWRKLAGVAYNEQFFGPGTRLTVL.

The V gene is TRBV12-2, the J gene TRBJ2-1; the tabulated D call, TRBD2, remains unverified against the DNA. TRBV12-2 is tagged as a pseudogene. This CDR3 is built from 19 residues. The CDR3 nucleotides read TGTGCAAAGCTGGGCTTGAACCGGGGGGGCGGGGGTTCCTACAATGAGCAGTTCTTC. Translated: CAKLGLNRGGGGSYNEQFF.

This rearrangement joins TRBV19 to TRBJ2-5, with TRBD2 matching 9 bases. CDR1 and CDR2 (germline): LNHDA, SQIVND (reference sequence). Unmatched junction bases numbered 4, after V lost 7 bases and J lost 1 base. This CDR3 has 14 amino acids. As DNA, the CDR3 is TGTGCCAGTACTTCAGCGGGAGGCCAAGAGACCCAGTACTTC. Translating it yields CASTSAGGQETQYF.

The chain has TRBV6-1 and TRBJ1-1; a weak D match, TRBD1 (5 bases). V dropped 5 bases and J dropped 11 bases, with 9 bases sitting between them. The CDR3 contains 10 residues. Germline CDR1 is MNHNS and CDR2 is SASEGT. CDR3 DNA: TGTGCCAGCAGTTACGGGGGGGCTTTCTTT. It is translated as CASSYGGAFF.

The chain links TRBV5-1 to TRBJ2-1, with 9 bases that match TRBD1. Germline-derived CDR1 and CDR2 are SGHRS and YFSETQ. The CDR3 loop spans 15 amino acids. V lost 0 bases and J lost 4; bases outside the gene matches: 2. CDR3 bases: TGCGCCAGCAGCTTGGCCGGGACAGGGTACAATGAGCAGTTCTTC. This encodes CASSLAGTGYNEQFF.

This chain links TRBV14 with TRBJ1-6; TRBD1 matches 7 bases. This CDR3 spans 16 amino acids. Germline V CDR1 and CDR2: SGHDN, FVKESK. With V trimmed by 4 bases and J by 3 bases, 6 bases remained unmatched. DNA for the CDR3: TGTGCCAGCAGCCCCGGCAGGGGGTTCTATAATTCACCCCTCCACTTT. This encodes CASSPGRGFYNSPLHF.

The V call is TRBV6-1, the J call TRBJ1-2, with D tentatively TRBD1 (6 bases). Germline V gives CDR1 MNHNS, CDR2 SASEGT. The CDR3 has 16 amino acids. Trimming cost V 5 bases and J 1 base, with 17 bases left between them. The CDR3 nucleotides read TGTGCCAGCAGTAAAGGGGGGACACCACTTAACTATGGCTACACCTTC. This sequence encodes CASSKGGTPLNYGYTF.

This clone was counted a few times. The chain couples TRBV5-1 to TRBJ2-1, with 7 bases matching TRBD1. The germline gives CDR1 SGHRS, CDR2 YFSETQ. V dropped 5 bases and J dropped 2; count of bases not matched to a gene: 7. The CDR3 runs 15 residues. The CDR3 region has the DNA TGCGCCAGCAGGCAAGACAGGGTGCCCTACAATGAGCAGTTCTTC. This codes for CASRQDRVPYNEQFF.

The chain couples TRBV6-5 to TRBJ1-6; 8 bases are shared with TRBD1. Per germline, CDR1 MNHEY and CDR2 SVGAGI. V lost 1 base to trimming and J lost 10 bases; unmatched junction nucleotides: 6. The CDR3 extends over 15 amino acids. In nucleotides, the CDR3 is TGTGCCAGCAGTTACTTCGGACAGGGAGGATCACCCCTCCACTTT. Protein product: CASSYFGQGGSPLHF.

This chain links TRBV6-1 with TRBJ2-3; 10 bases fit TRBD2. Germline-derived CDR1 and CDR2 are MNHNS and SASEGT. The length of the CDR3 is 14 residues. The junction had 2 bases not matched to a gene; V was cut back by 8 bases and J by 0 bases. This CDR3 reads CASWTSGSTDTQYF. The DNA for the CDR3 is TGTGCCAGCTGGACTAGCGGAAGCACAGATACGCAGTATTTT.

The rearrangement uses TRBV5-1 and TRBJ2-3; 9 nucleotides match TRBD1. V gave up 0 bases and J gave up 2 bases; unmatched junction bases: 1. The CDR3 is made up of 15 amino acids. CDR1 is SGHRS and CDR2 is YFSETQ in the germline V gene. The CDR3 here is CASSLGDRDTDTQYF. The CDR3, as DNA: TGCGCCAGCAGCTTGGGGGACAGGGACACAGATACGCAGTATTTT.

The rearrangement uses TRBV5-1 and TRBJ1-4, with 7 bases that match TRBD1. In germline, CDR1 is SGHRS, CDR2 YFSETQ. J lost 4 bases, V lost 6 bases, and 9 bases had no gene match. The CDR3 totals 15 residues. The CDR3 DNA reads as TGCGCCAGCAACCCACGCGGGGACAGTAATGAAAAACTGTTTTTT. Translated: CASNPRGDSNEKLFF.

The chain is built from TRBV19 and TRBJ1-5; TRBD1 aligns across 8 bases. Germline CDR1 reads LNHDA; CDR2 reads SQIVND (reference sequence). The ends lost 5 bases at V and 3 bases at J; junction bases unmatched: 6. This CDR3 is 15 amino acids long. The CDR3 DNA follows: TGTGCCAGTAGTTCGGGACAGGTCCTCAATCAGCCCCAGCATTTT. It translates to CASSSGQVLNQPQHF.